The 11 T cell receptor beta chains given below trace back to one sample, sequenced in a study of cytomegalovirus exposure and HLA in healthy donors. With 60 Vbeta and 13 Jbeta primers, the PCR was carried out. Only in-frame clones appear in the TCRdb table, and some are missing; sequencing was by immunoSEQ multiplex PCR. This sample has about 190,000 clones, with approximately 75% found just once. Sequences were obtained from PBMCs. These TCRs come from a man aged 25 to 45 in good health and CMV-seropositive.

The V call is TRBV18, the J call TRBJ2-5; a weak D match, TRBD1 (5 bases). CDR1 KGHSH and CDR2 LQKENI come from the germline V gene. V lost 0 bases and J 1 base, leaving 6 bases between the germline ends. This CDR3 has 14 amino acids. Written as DNA, the CDR3 is TGTGCCAGCTCACCACCAGGGGCCCAAGAGACCCAGTACTTC. Protein: CASSPPGAQETQYF.

In its sample, this clone was seen a few times. J is TRBJ2-3 and V is TRBV5-4; TRBD2 agrees at 7 bases. Unmatched junction bases numbered 2, after V lost 2 bases and J lost 5 bases. Germline CDR1 is SGHNT and CDR2 is YYREEE (reference sequence). The CDR3 covers 13 residues. Here the CDR3 DNA reads TGTGCCAGCAGCTTACGGGGGGAAGATACGCAGTATTTT. Translated, it gives CASSLRGEDTQYF.

CDR3 sequence: CASSPWTDDTEAFF. The CDR3 DNA reads as TGTGCCAGCTCACCCTGGACAGACGACACTGAAGCTTTCTTT. V usage is TRBV18 and J usage is TRBJ1-1; possible D gene TRBD1, 6 bases. This CDR3 has 14 residues. The V gene's germline CDR1 is KGHSH and CDR2 LQKENI. Trimming stripped 3 bases from V and 3 bases from J, with 11 bases between.

In nucleotides, the CDR3 is TGTGCCAGCAGCTTAGCTAGGGGGGGAGAGACCCAGTACTTC. Its protein product is CASSLARGGETQYF. The rearrangement uses TRBV7-2 and TRBJ2-5; weak D call: TRBD2 (7 bases). CDR1 SGHTA and CDR2 FQGNSA come from the germline V gene. The CDR3 loop spans 14 amino acids. The ends were cut back, 0 bases at V and 4 bases at J, with 9 bases in the middle.

J is TRBJ1-5 and V is TRBV7-2; D not resolved. The ends were cut back, 5 bases at V and 3 bases at J, with 8 bases in the middle. CDR3 length equals 13 residues. The V gene's germline CDR1 is SGHTA and CDR2 FQGNSA. The CDR3 spells CASSPRVNQPQHF. The CDR3 nucleotides are TGTGCCAGCAGCCCCCGGGTCAATCAGCCCCAGCATTTT.

The chain employs TRBV6-1 and TRBJ2-4; 16 nucleotides match TRBD2. The CDR3 is made up of 18 amino acids. Germline assignment: CDR1 MNHNS and CDR2 SASEGT. V was pared by 4 bases and J by 4 bases, with 7 bases of the junction left unmatched. CDR3 in amino acids: CASSGQGLAGGLKNIQYF. As DNA, the CDR3 is TGTGCCAGCAGTGGTCAGGGACTAGCGGGGGGGCTAAAAAACATTCAGTACTTC.

The chain has TRBV27 and TRBJ1-2; no reliable D call. Germline CDR1 reads MNHEY; CDR2 reads SMNVEV (reference sequence). The CDR3 totals 12 residues. The V end was cut by 4 bases, the J end by 8 bases, with 11 bases between. CDR3 in DNA: TGTGCCAGCAGTTCAACCGGGAGCGGCTACACCTTC. It specifies CASSSTGSGYTF.

The chain recombines TRBV25-1 with TRBJ2-3; the D gene is possibly TRBD1 (5 bases). The germline V gene has CDR1 MGHDK and CDR2 SYGVNS. The V end lost 1 base, the J end lost 0 bases, and 11 bases lay between the germline ends. The CDR3 is made up of 16 amino acids. The CDR3 sequence is CASSEWVGASTDTQYF. The CDR3 region has the DNA TGTGCCAGCAGTGAATGGGTAGGGGCTAGCACAGATACGCAGTATTTT.

This sequence joins TRBV29-1 and TRBJ2-2; 11 nucleotides align to TRBD2. Germline values: CDR1 SQVTM, CDR2 ANQGSEA. The CDR3 loop spans 12 amino acids. The trim removed 6 bases at V and 8 bases at J, leaving 2 bases unmatched. The CDR3 protein is CSVLAGGGELFF. DNA of the CDR3: TGCAGCGTGCTAGCGGGAGGTGGGGAGCTGTTTTTT.

The V and J genes are TRBV6-5 and TRBJ2-1; tentative D call: TRBD2 (6 bases). From germline, CDR1 is MNHEY and CDR2 SVGAGI. V lost 6 bases to trimming and J lost 12 bases, with 21 bases between them. There are 14 residues in the CDR3. The CDR3 nucleotides read TGTGCCAGCAGGGCCCTAGTGGGAGGCCTCCGGCAGTTCTTC. Translated: CASRALVGGLRQFF.

The chain carries TRBV18 and TRBJ2-1; TRBD2 might be the D (7 bases). CDR1 is KGHSH and CDR2 is LQKENI in the germline V gene. CDR3 size: 15 residues. V shed 3 bases and J shed 5 bases, with 14 bases lying between them. The CDR3 loop reads CASSPGGARHNEQFF. In nucleotides, the CDR3 is TGTGCCAGCTCACCGGGGGGGGCGCGCCACAATGAGCAGTTCTTC. The entire variable domain, with the rest obtained from reference TRBV18 and TRBJ2-1, is as follows: NAGVMQNPRHLVRRRGQEARLRCSPMKGHSHVYWYRQLPEEGLKFMVYLQKENIIDESGMPKERFSAEFPKEGPSILRIQQVVRGDSAAYFCASSPGGARHNEQFFGPGTRLTVL.